The source of this T cell receptor (beta chain) is a study of T cells in Graves' hyperthyroidism and ophthalmopathy. With regard to this clonotype: Its cognate antigen is unknown.

The V gene lost 4 bases and the J gene lost 2 bases, with 14 bases spanning the gap. CDR3 length equals 15 residues. Germline CDR1 ENHRY, CDR2 SYGVKD. RNA transcripts provided the source from which TCR beta CDR3 regions were amplified. When the TCR CDR3 underwent first-round RT-PCR, the HTBI primer set was used. A single record per CDR3 protein comes from TCRdb applying MiXCR to the multiplex PCR reads. The profile covers a few hundred thousand distinct CDR3 sequences, with 46% appearing a single time and 15% to 20% taken by the ten largest. Findings of the study overall: The model anticipated ophthalmopathy a median about six months pre-onset.

This TCR came from an adult woman with Graves' disease, either hyperthyroidism or ophthalmopathy (not recorded which). Sequencing was performed on peripheral blood or thyroid tissue (not recorded which). The genes are TRBV10-3 and TRBJ2-5, with D possibly being TRBD1 or TRBD2 (5 bases each). In DNA form, the CDR3 reads TGTGCCATCAGTGGCGGCGAGGGGAGTCAAGAGACCCAGTACTTC. It yields the protein CAISGGEGSQETQYF.